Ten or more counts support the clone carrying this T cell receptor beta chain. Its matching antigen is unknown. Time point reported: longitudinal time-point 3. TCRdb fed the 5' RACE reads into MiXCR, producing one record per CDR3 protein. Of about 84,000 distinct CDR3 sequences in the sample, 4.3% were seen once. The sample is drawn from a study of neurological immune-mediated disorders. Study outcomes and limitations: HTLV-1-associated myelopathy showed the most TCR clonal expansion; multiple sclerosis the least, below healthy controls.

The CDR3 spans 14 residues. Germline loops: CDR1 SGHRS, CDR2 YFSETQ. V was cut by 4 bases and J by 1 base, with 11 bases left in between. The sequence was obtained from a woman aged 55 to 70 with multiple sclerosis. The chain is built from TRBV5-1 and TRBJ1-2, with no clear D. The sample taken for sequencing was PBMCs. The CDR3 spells CASSGGPSNYGYTF. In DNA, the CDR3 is TGCGCCAGCAGCGGAGGACCGAGTAACTATGGCTACACCTTC.